Listed below are T cell receptor beta chains from one sample, sequenced in a study of cytomegalovirus exposure and HLA in healthy donors. Clones were sequenced by immunoSEQ multiplex PCR, and TCRdb holds only the in-frame ones, with some missing. Among about 150,000 clones listed, approximately 73% were seen once. Sequences were obtained from PBMCs. These receptors were collected from a man aged 25 to 40 in good health and CMV-seropositive. CDR3s include the opening cysteine and the closing phenylalanine or tryptophan. A D gene is named only where the DNA matches it firmly. Expanded clones get a size class; other rows say once, few or many, or leave the size out.

D gene: -
V gene: TRBV11-2
clone size: -
J gene: TRBJ2-7
CDR3 DNA: TGTGCCAGCAACGCCGAGGCGGGCGCGACCTACGAGCAGTACTTC
CDR3 protein: CASNAEAGATYEQYF

D gene: -
V gene: TRBV7-2
clone size: once
J gene: TRBJ2-1
CDR3 DNA: TGTGCCAGCAGCTTAGAGGCGGGGGCAGTGAATGAGCAGTTCTTC
CDR3 protein: CASSLEAGAVNEQFF

D gene: -
V gene: TRBV28
clone size: -
J gene: TRBJ2-1
CDR3 DNA: TGTGCCAGCAGTGGACGGACTTACAATGAGCAGTTCTTC
CDR3 protein: CASSGRTYNEQFF

D gene: -
V gene: TRBV6-1
clone size: -
J gene: TRBJ2-1
CDR3 DNA: TGTGCCAGCCATATCGGCAATGAGCAGTTCTTC
CDR3 protein: CASHIGNEQFF

D gene: TRBD2
V gene: TRBV14
clone size: -
J gene: TRBJ2-3
CDR3 DNA: TGTGCCAGCAGCCTCCGAACCGGGACTAGCGGTACAGATACGCAGTATTTT
CDR3 protein: CASSLRTGTSGTDTQYF

D gene: -
V gene: TRBV5-4
clone size: -
J gene: TRBJ1-1
CDR3 DNA: TGTGCCAGCAGCTTGTCTCCCAGGACTGAAGCTTTCTTT
CDR3 protein: CASSLSPRTEAFF

D gene: TRBD1
V gene: TRBV11-1
clone size: -
J gene: TRBJ2-3
CDR3 DNA: TGTGCCAGCAGCTCGGCAGGGGGTTTTGGGGATACGCAGTATTTT
CDR3 protein: CASSSAGGFGDTQYF

D gene: TRBD2
V gene: TRBV19
clone size: -
J gene: TRBJ2-1
CDR3 DNA: TGTGCCAGTAGTAGACTAGCGGGAGTTAATGAGCAGTTCTTC
CDR3 protein: CASSRLAGVNEQFF

D gene: TRBD1
V gene: TRBV5-4
clone size: -
J gene: TRBJ2-1
CDR3 DNA: TGTGCCAGCAGCTCGCCCACAGGGGGCGCCTACAATGAGCAGTTCTTC
CDR3 protein: CASSSPTGGAYNEQFF

D gene: TRBD1
V gene: TRBV11-2
clone size: -
J gene: TRBJ1-5
CDR3 DNA: TGTGCCAGCAGCTCAGACAGGGGGGCGAACCAGCCCCAGCATTTT
CDR3 protein: CASSSDRGANQPQHF

D gene: TRBD1
V gene: TRBV9
clone size: -
J gene: TRBJ1-2
CDR3 DNA: TGTGCCAGCAGCGTCGACAGGGGCGGTTACACCTTC
CDR3 protein: CASSVDRGGYTF

D gene: -
V gene: TRBV11-2
clone size: -
J gene: TRBJ1-4
CDR3 DNA: TGTGCCAGCAGCTTAGAGGCGCACAGGGTTTTTGAAAAACTGTTTTTT
CDR3 protein: CASSLEAHRVFEKLFF

D gene: -
V gene: TRBV7-9
clone size: -
J gene: TRBJ2-1
CDR3 DNA: TGTTCCAGCAGCTTAGTTCGAGCGAATGAGCAGTTCTTC
CDR3 protein: CSSSLVRANEQFF

D gene: -
V gene: TRBV19
clone size: -
J gene: TRBJ1-4
CDR3 DNA: TGTGCCAGTAGTCGAACGACAGGAAACGCTAATGAAAAACTGTTTTTT
CDR3 protein: CASSRTTGNANEKLFF

D gene: TRBD1
V gene: TRBV28
clone size: -
J gene: TRBJ1-4
CDR3 DNA: TGTGCCAGCAGTTCAGGGGGGACAGGGGATGAAAAACTGTTTTTT
CDR3 protein: CASSSGGTGDEKLFF

D gene: -
V gene: TRBV30
clone size: -
J gene: TRBJ2-2
CDR3 DNA: TGTGCCTGGATCTGGCCGGACTACTTCACCGGGGAGCTGTTTTTT
CDR3 protein: CAWIWPDYFTGELFF

D gene: -
V gene: TRBV5-1
clone size: -
J gene: TRBJ2-1
CDR3 DNA: TGCGCCAGCAGCTTAGGGAACAGGGATATGGATGAGCAGTTCTTC
CDR3 protein: CASSLGNRDMDEQFF

D gene: TRBD1
V gene: TRBV7-9
clone size: -
J gene: TRBJ2-3
CDR3 DNA: TGTGCCAGCGTCCCCCGGGACAGGGTAATAAGCACAGATACGCAGTATTTT
CDR3 protein: CASVPRDRVISTDTQYF

D gene: -
V gene: TRBV5-6
clone size: -
J gene: TRBJ1-2
CDR3 DNA: TGTGCCAGCAGACCCGAAGCAGGGTATGGCTACACCTTC
CDR3 protein: CASRPEAGYGYTF

D gene: -
V gene: TRBV4-1
clone size: once
J gene: TRBJ2-7
CDR3 DNA: TGCGCCAGCAGCCAAGTACTAGTAGAAAACTACGAGCAGTACTTC
CDR3 protein: CASSQVLVENYEQYF

D gene: -
V gene: TRBV2
clone size: -
J gene: TRBJ2-2
CDR3 DNA: TGTGCCAGCACCCTGAGGACAGCCGGGGAGCTGTTTTTT
CDR3 protein: CASTLRTAGELFF

D gene: -
V gene: TRBV6-1
clone size: once
J gene: TRBJ1-5
CDR3 DNA: TGTGCCAGCAGTGAAGTCACAGGTGGGCAGCCCCAGCATTTT
CDR3 protein: CASSEVTGGQPQHF

D gene: -
V gene: TRBV5-6
clone size: -
J gene: TRBJ1-1
CDR3 DNA: TGTGCCAGCAGCTTACAGGGCTTAGGGGACACTGAAGCTTTCTTT
CDR3 protein: CASSLQGLGDTEAFF

D gene: TRBD2
V gene: TRBV27
clone size: -
J gene: TRBJ2-7
CDR3 DNA: TGTGCCAGCAGTCAAAGCGGGAGGGCCGGCGAGCAGTACTTC
CDR3 protein: CASSQSGRAGEQYF

D gene: TRBD2
V gene: TRBV7-8
clone size: hyperexpanded
J gene: TRBJ2-7
CDR3 DNA: TGTGCCAGCAGCTTAGAGCGGGGCGGGAACTCCTACGAGCAGTACTTC
CDR3 protein: CASSLERGGNSYEQYF

D gene: TRBD2
V gene: TRBV7-9
clone size: few
J gene: TRBJ2-1
CDR3 DNA: TGTGCCAGCAGCTTATTAGCGGGAGGTTTGGATGAGCAGTTCTTC
CDR3 protein: CASSLLAGGLDEQFF

D gene: -
V gene: TRBV25-1
clone size: -
J gene: TRBJ1-5
CDR3 DNA: TGTGCCAGCAGTGACGGAGATCAGCCCCAGCATTTT
CDR3 protein: CASSDGDQPQHF

D gene: -
V gene: TRBV2
clone size: few
J gene: TRBJ1-2
CDR3 DNA: TGTGCCAGCATCCGGGAATCCTATGGCTACACCTTC
CDR3 protein: CASIRESYGYTF

D gene: -
V gene: TRBV15
clone size: -
J gene: TRBJ1-5
CDR3 DNA: TGTGCCACCAGCAGATACCAGGTTAGCAATCAGCCCCAGCATTTT
CDR3 protein: CATSRYQVSNQPQHF

D gene: -
V gene: TRBV28
clone size: -
J gene: TRBJ1-1
CDR3 DNA: TGTGCCAGCAGTCGGGGGGATACGGCTGAAGCTTTCTTT
CDR3 protein: CASSRGDTAEAFF

D gene: TRBD1
V gene: TRBV6-1
clone size: -
J gene: TRBJ1-2
CDR3 DNA: TGTGCCAGCGGACAGGGCGAAGTTTTAAACTATGGCTACACCTTC
CDR3 protein: CASGQGEVLNYGYTF

D gene: TRBD1
V gene: TRBV19
clone size: -
J gene: TRBJ1-5
CDR3 DNA: TGTGCCAGTAGTTTGGAGGGGGCAGGTAATCAGCCCCAGCATTTT
CDR3 protein: CASSLEGAGNQPQHF

D gene: TRBD1
V gene: TRBV7-9
clone size: -
J gene: TRBJ2-4
CDR3 DNA: TGTGCCAGCAGCTTAATGACAGGGCGATCTTTAGCCAAAAACATTCAGTACTTC
CDR3 protein: CASSLMTGRSLAKNIQYF

D gene: TRBD2
V gene: TRBV7-9
clone size: -
J gene: TRBJ2-5
CDR3 DNA: TGTGCCAGCAGCTTCTTAAGCGGGAGCGGGGAGACCCAGTACTTC
CDR3 protein: CASSFLSGSGETQYF

D gene: -
V gene: TRBV5-1
clone size: -
J gene: TRBJ2-1
CDR3 DNA: TGCGCCAGCAGCTTCAGGGTCGATGAGCAGTTCTTC
CDR3 protein: CASSFRVDEQFF

D gene: TRBD2
V gene: TRBV5-1
clone size: -
J gene: TRBJ2-1
CDR3 DNA: TGCGCCAGCAGCTTGGGGCCGGGACTAGCGGGAGACAATGAGCAGTTCTTC
CDR3 protein: CASSLGPGLAGDNEQFF

D gene: TRBD2
V gene: TRBV5-1
clone size: few
J gene: TRBJ2-1
CDR3 DNA: TGCGCCAGTGAATATAATAGCGGGAGGGCCTTGGGCGAGCAGTTCTTC
CDR3 protein: CASEYNSGRALGEQFF

D gene: TRBD1
V gene: TRBV28
clone size: -
J gene: TRBJ1-2
CDR3 DNA: TGTGCCAGCAGTCAATCTAATCCGGGACAGGGGTACTATGGCTACACCTTC
CDR3 protein: CASSQSNPGQGYYGYTF

D gene: -
V gene: TRBV27
clone size: once
J gene: TRBJ1-1
CDR3 DNA: TGTGCCAGCAGTTTCGGGTCGAACACTGAAGCTTTCTTT
CDR3 protein: CASSFGSNTEAFF

D gene: -
V gene: TRBV2
clone size: -
J gene: TRBJ1-3
CDR3 DNA: TGTGCCAGCAGTGAAGTTCAGGGCGGCGGAAACACCATATATTTT
CDR3 protein: CASSEVQGGGNTIYF

D gene: TRBD1
V gene: TRBV5-1
clone size: -
J gene: TRBJ1-5
CDR3 DNA: TGCGCCAGCAGCCCGGGACAGGGGAATCAGCCCCAGCATTTT
CDR3 protein: CASSPGQGNQPQHF

D gene: TRBD2
V gene: TRBV5-4
clone size: -
J gene: TRBJ2-5
CDR3 DNA: TGTGCCAGCTCAGTCGGGGGGGGTGAGACCCAGTACTTC
CDR3 protein: CASSVGGGETQYF

D gene: -
V gene: TRBV29-1
clone size: once
J gene: TRBJ1-2
CDR3 DNA: TGCAGCGTTGATAGGACTGACTATGGCTACACCTTC
CDR3 protein: CSVDRTDYGYTF

D gene: -
V gene: TRBV6-6
clone size: -
J gene: TRBJ2-5
CDR3 DNA: TGTGCCAGCTACGTCCGGCAGGGTAGCAGGGAGACCCAGTACTTC
CDR3 protein: CASYVRQGSRETQYF

D gene: -
V gene: TRBV7-3
clone size: -
J gene: TRBJ2-7
CDR3 DNA: TGTGCCAGCAGCTACGGGCTAGGGGAAAGCATGGAGCAGTACTTC
CDR3 protein: CASSYGLGESMEQYF

D gene: -
V gene: TRBV10-3
clone size: few
J gene: TRBJ1-5
CDR3 DNA: TGTGCCATCAGTGAGTCTTCGAGAGGCCGTAATCAGCCCCAGCATTTT
CDR3 protein: CAISESSRGRNQPQHF

D gene: -
V gene: TRBV2
clone size: -
J gene: TRBJ1-1
CDR3 DNA: TGTGCCAGCAGTGAAGCGGGCTTTTACGAGGGAACTGAAGCTTTCTTT
CDR3 protein: CASSEAGFYEGTEAFF

D gene: -
V gene: TRBV6-5
clone size: -
J gene: TRBJ2-7
CDR3 DNA: TGTGCCAGCAGTCGCCCAGATATCTACGAGCAGTACTTC
CDR3 protein: CASSRPDIYEQYF

D gene: -
V gene: TRBV7-9
clone size: -
J gene: TRBJ1-4
CDR3 DNA: TGTTCCAGCAGCACCCAAAACAGGGTCGGTGAAAAACTGTTTTTT
CDR3 protein: CSSSTQNRVGEKLFF

D gene: TRBD1
V gene: TRBV6-5
clone size: -
J gene: TRBJ2-7
CDR3 DNA: TGTGCCAGCAGTTCCGACAGGGTCAAGCAGTACTTC
CDR3 protein: CASSSDRVKQYF

D gene: TRBD2
V gene: TRBV5-1
clone size: -
J gene: TRBJ2-7
CDR3 DNA: TGCGCCAGCAGCTTGAGAGCGGGAGGGCCGGGAGAGCAGTACTTC
CDR3 protein: CASSLRAGGPGEQYF

D gene: TRBD2
V gene: TRBV30
clone size: -
J gene: TRBJ2-2
CDR3 DNA: TGTGCCTGGGGGCGGGGGGGGTCCACCGGGGAGCTGTTTTTT
CDR3 protein: CAWGRGGSTGELFF

D gene: -
V gene: TRBV27
clone size: -
J gene: TRBJ1-2
CDR3 DNA: TGTGCCAGCAGGCCAGGGTTCTCGGTTCGAGAAAACAACTATGGCTACACCTTC
CDR3 protein: CASRPGFSVRENNYGYTF